These 16 T cell receptor beta chains originate from one sample sequenced in a study of regulatory T cells in long-lasting Graves disease. In building TCR beta libraries, iRepertoire HTBI primers were used together with Arm-PCR of CDR3 regions. TCRdb re-derived calls from the multiplex PCR reads in MiXCR, one entry per CDR3 protein. Among about half a million distinct CDR3 sequences listed, around 12% were seen once. Time point reported: newly diagnosed GD, antithyroid drugs for less than 3 months. RNA extracted from PBMCs served as the sequencing template. The sample was also linked to a second study, of T cells in Graves' hyperthyroidism and ophthalmopathy.

The material was peripheral blood mononuclear cells (PBMCs), obtained at new diagnosis, from a patient treated with antithyroid drugs. These receptors came from a woman aged 25 to 39 with Graves disease.

This clonotype was counted at least ten times. The genes are TRBV4-2 and TRBJ1-6, with D perhaps matching TRBD1 (6 bases). Trimming removed 0 bases at V and 7 bases at J, with 13 bases between. This CDR3 spans 16 amino acids. Looked up from germline, CDR1 is LGHNA and CDR2 is YNFKEQ. The CDR3 sequence: CASSQDGTGTNSPLHF. The CDR3 nucleotides read TGTGCCAGCAGCCAAGATGGCACAGGGACCAATTCACCCCTCCACTTT.

Turning to this clonotype: Just one base apart from a much larger clone, this may be a read error. The gene calls are TRBV20-1 and TRBJ2-7, with D unresolved. In germline, CDR1 is DFQATT, CDR2 SNEGSKA (reference sequence). Trimming took off 1 base at V and 7 bases at J, with 14 bases between the two ends. CDR3 length: 13 amino acids. This CDR3 is CSARGIRPNEQYF. The CDR3 DNA is TGCAGTGCTAGAGGAATCCGGCCCAATGAGCAGTACTTC.

This clonotype was counted ten times or more. The chain is built from TRBV20-1 and TRBJ1-4; D perhaps matches TRBD1 (5 bases). V was trimmed by 3 bases and J by 4 bases, leaving 15 bases between them. Germline assignment: CDR1 DFQATT and CDR2 SNEGSKA (reference sequence). The CDR3 is made up of 15 amino acids. This CDR3 reads CSARRKGTLNEKLFF. The CDR3 coding sequence is TGCAGTGCTAGGAGGAAGGGGACCCTTAATGAAAAACTGTTTTTT.

This clonotype was detected ten times or more. The chain recombines TRBV28 with TRBJ2-7, with D perhaps matching TRBD1 (5 bases). Germline V gene sequence: CDR1 MDHEN, CDR2 SYDVKM. The V end was cut by 2 bases, the J end by 2 bases, with 10 bases between. CDR3 size: 14 residues. CDR3 in amino acids: CASSLGQVPYEQYF. CDR3 coding DNA: TGTGCCAGCAGTTTAGGACAAGTACCCTACGAGCAGTACTTC. Combining the CDR3 with reference TRBV28 and TRBJ2-7 gives the whole variable domain DVKVTQSSRYLVKRTGEKVFLECVQDMDHENMFWYRQDPGLGLRLIYFSYDVKMKEKGDIPEGYSVSREKKERFSLILESASTNQTSMYLCASSLGQVPYEQYFGPGTRLTVT.

The chain uses TRBV14 and TRBJ2-1; no firm D call. V lost 5 bases and J 7 bases, leaving 9 bases between the germline ends. The CDR3 spans 12 residues. CDR1 is SGHDN, CDR2 FVKESK, per germline. The CDR3 sequence: CASSYIMNEQFF. DNA for the CDR3: TGTGCCAGCAGCTACATTATGAATGAGCAGTTCTTC.

In this sample, this clonotype turned up many times. This sequence joins TRBV12-3 or TRBV12-4 and TRBJ2-3, with 10 positions matching TRBD2. V dropped 2 bases and J dropped 2; count of bases not matched to a gene: 22. This CDR3 region has 22 residues. In DNA form, the CDR3 reads TGTGCCAGCAGTTTAATCTTAAGGAAGACTTATAGCGGGAGGCCCTACACAGATACGCAGTATTTT. Its translation is CASSLILRKTYSGRPYTDTQYF.

The rearrangement joins TRBV19 to TRBJ2-5, with 11 bases lining up with TRBD1. V lost 2 bases, J lost 7 bases, and 12 bases stayed unmatched. This CDR3 is 17 amino acids long. CDR1 is LNHDA, CDR2 SQIVND, per germline (reference sequence). The CDR3 DNA reads TGTGCCAGTAGTATACGGGAGGACAGGGGGCGTATCCCGACCCAGTACTTC. It translates to CASSIREDRGRIPTQYF.

The rearrangement links TRBV12-3 or TRBV12-4 to TRBJ2-7; 9 bases agree with TRBD1. The CDR3 length is 18 residues. J lost 1 base, V lost 3 bases, and 13 bases had no gene match. The CDR3 region has the DNA TGTGCCAGCAGTTTCGATACCTCCGGGACAGGGCCTTCCTACGAGCAGTACTTC. Protein: CASSFDTSGTGPSYEQYF.

This clonotype was observed once. The rearrangement joins TRBV11-3 to TRBJ2-1; 11 nucleotides align to TRBD2. Germline CDR1 reads SGHNT; CDR2 reads YENEEA. With V trimmed by 3 bases and J by 1 base, 14 bases remained unmatched. This CDR3 contains 20 residues. CDR3 loop: CASSFTGTSGPPGSYNEQFF. CDR3 DNA: TGTGCCAGCAGCTTCACCGGGACTAGCGGTCCCCCTGGGTCCTACAATGAGCAGTTCTTC.

The rearrangement links TRBV28 to TRBJ2-4; a weak D match, TRBD2 (6 bases). The CDR3 is 13 amino acids. The V gene's germline CDR1 is MDHEN and CDR2 SYDVKM. The V and J ends lost 10 bases and 10 bases respectively, with 20 bases between them. This CDR3 reads CATTSPGARIQYF. As DNA, the CDR3 is TGTGCCACCACATCACCGGGAGCGCGAATTCAGTACTTC.

Here the CDR3 DNA reads TGCGCCAGCCTGAACCACAGGGAGTCCGGGGAGCTGTTTTTT. As protein: CASLNHRESGELFF. J is TRBJ2-2 and V is TRBV5-1; TRBD1 might be the D (6 bases). Germline CDR1 reads SGHRS; CDR2 reads YFSETQ. The V gene lost 7 bases and the J gene lost 6 bases, with 16 bases spanning the gap. The CDR3 runs 14 residues.

A note on this clonotype: Since a much larger clone is just one base distant, this may be a read error. The conserved closing phenylalanine or tryptophan is absent in this CDR3, likely reflecting a read error. The J gene is TRBJ2-3, the V gene TRBV27; TRBD2 agrees at 14 bases. The germline V gene has CDR1 MNHEY and CDR2 SMNVEV (reference sequence). The CDR3 spans 16 residues. Trimming removed 6 bases from V and 5 bases from J; junction bases left unmatched: 7. As DNA, the CDR3 is TGTGCCAGCAGCGGGAGACTAGCGGGAGGGTTAGATACGCAGTATTCT. Protein sequence: CASSGRLAGGLDTQYS.

This clonotype came up many times. This chain links TRBV20-1 with TRBJ2-7, with a possible D match to TRBD1 (6 bases). Germline CDR1 and CDR2: DFQATT and SNEGSKA (reference sequence). This CDR3 region has 15 residues. DNA of the CDR3: TGCAGCGCAACCAGAAACAGGGTGAGCGGCTACGAGCAGTACTTC. Translated: CSATRNRVSGYEQYF.

V usage is TRBV4-1 and J usage is TRBJ2-2, with 10 bases lining up with TRBD2. CDR1 is MGHRA and CDR2 is YSYEKL in the germline V gene. V was pared by 4 bases and J by 6 bases, with 11 bases of the junction left unmatched. The CDR3 runs 17 residues. CDR3 amino acids: CASSLTKAGGSAGELFF. The CDR3 bases are TGCGCCAGCAGCCTTACCAAAGCGGGAGGGAGCGCCGGGGAGCTGTTTTTT.

This chain links TRBV19 with TRBJ2-3; D is possibly TRBD1 or TRBD2 (5 bases each). The V end was cut by 5 bases, the J end by 0 bases, with 9 bases between. The length of the CDR3 is 14 residues. Germline values: CDR1 LNHDA, CDR2 SQIVND (reference sequence). This CDR3 reads CASSGTASTDTQYF. The DNA of the CDR3 is TGTGCCAGTAGTGGGACGGCGAGCACAGATACGCAGTATTTT.

The chain joins TRBV27 to TRBJ2-1, with TRBD2 matching over 12 bases. Germline CDR1 reads MNHEY; CDR2 reads SMNVEV (reference sequence). CDR3 size: 15 residues. Trimming cost V 11 bases and J 3 bases; bases outside gene matches: 8. Here the CDR3 reads CASRLAGVNYNEQFF. The CDR3 nucleotides are TGTGCCTCAAGACTAGCGGGAGTTAACTACAATGAGCAGTTCTTC.